This TCR beta chain comes out of a study of T-cell reconstitution after alpha-beta-depleted transplantation in children (dated by TCRdb to the mid-2010s). Regarding the study in general: T-cell immune reconstitution after TCRalphabeta/CD19-depleted allogeneic hematopoietic cell transplantation in children was quantitatively tracked in the study by means of TCR repertoire profiling. Paper-wide results and their limitations: About two months after transplant, the apparently early recovery of alphabetaT-cell counts reportedly depended on just several hundred clones that had expanded rapidly and came from non-depleted graft cells. The frequencies of hyperexpanded clones fell over the following months, and after one year, T-cell counts and TCRbeta diversity were mostly attributed to newly produced T cells. In some patients, the high TCRbeta diversity seen at day 60 was put down to recipient T cells and intrathymic progenitors that had survived conditioning.

Concerning this clonotype itself: Its recognized antigen is unknown. No much larger clone exists at a distance of one base, and base qualities are not known.

Interpreted using the paper, the treatment or condition label stands for: allogeneic hematopoietic cell transplantation with graft depleted of TCRalphabeta T cells and CD19 B cells. The children who served as transplant recipients had been given grafts of TCRalphabeta/CD19-depleted allogeneic hematopoietic cells. At the junction V is shortened by 5 bases and J by 6 bases, with 8 bases in between. Sequences SEHNR (CDR1) and FQNEAQ (CDR2) are obtained from the germline V gene (reference sequence). From the cysteine through the phenylalanine, the CDR3 covers 12 amino acids. Only the CDR3 DNA stays, 36 bases, in frame from base 1. The library was generated by PCR. The sequencer listed for this sample is Illumina HiSeq 2500. TCR libraries were prepared with molecular barcoding, using unique molecular identifiers to normalize TCRbeta repertoire quantification. The public reads were quality trimmed at Q25 with fastp and then assembled into clones with MiXCR by TCRdb, keeping productive beta chains. When rows share a CDR3 protein, they turn into one entry using the most common DNA and genes. The sample records about 980,000 distinct CDR3 sequences, less than 30% of which are singletons. 25% to 35% of the sample rests with the top ten.

This receptor was identified in a boy younger than two who had a stem cell transplant for SCID, so the T cells may come from the graft donor. The chain is encoded by TRBV7-9 joined to TRBJ1-5; the D gene lacks a confident call. Specimen: PBMCs, mostly from graft donor cells, collected 360 days after TCRalphabeta/CD19-depleted stem cell transplant. The nucleotide sequence reads as follows: TGTGCCAGCAGCGAGACTGGTCAGCCCCAGCATTTT. Its translation reads: CASSETGQPQHF.